Listed here are 17 T cell receptor beta chains from one sample, sequenced in a study of CD8 T cells in Susac syndrome (dated by TCRdb to the late 2010s). The library relied on the immunoSEQ multiplex PCR assay. RNA was extracted with the RNeasy kit and 0.5 to 1 ug was reverse transcribed using random hexamers. In TCRdb, the public reads were trimmed at Q25 with fastp and aligned with MiXCR, with productive beta chains retained. Rows merge per CDR3 protein into single entries with the most common DNA and genes. The sample records 90,000 to 150,000 distinct CDR3 sequences, around 95% of which are singletons. The ten top clones hold more than 0.095% of the sample. The sequenced sample consisted of CD4+ T cells from PBMCs. The receptors derive from a human donor in good health.

V and J are TRBV3-1 and TRBJ2-3; 14 bases are shared with TRBD2. Germline CDR1 is LGHDT and CDR2 is YNNKEL (reference sequence). This CDR3 is built from 18 residues. The trim removed 4 bases at V and 5 bases at J, leaving 11 bases unmatched. CDR3 sequence (DNA): TGTGCCAGCAGCCCAACCGGGACTAGCGGGAGTTTAAGAGATACGCAGTATTTT. This sequence encodes CASSPTGTSGSLRDTQYF.

This chain uses TRBV19 with TRBJ2-1, with 8 bases lining up with TRBD1. From germline, CDR1 is LNHDA and CDR2 SQIVND (reference sequence). Trimming cost V 6 bases and J 3 bases; bases outside gene matches: 13. The CDR3 has 17 amino acids. The CDR3 sequence: CASRKKTGTGDYNEQFF. CDR3 nucleotides: TGTGCCAGTAGAAAGAAAACCGGGACAGGAGACTACAATGAGCAGTTCTTC.

The chain couples TRBV15 to TRBJ2-4; 8 positions agree with TRBD1. CDR1 LNHNV and CDR2 YYDKDF come from the germline V gene (reference sequence). J lost 15 bases, V lost 0 bases, and 7 bases had no gene match. This CDR3 is 13 amino acids long. The CDR3 reads CATSRDGTGQMYF. CDR3 nucleotide sequence: TGTGCCACCAGCAGAGATGGGACAGGACAAATGTACTTC.

The chain has TRBV20-1 and TRBJ2-7, with 8 bases fitting TRBD2. Germline CDR1 and CDR2: DFQATT and SNEGSKA (reference sequence). This CDR3 comprises 14 residues. V shed 5 bases and J 5 bases; nucleotides not matched to a gene: 11. The CDR3, as DNA: TGCAGTGCTCCCCCGGGACTAGGACGCAACGAGCAGTACTTC. It encodes CSAPPGLGRNEQYF.

J is TRBJ1-5 and V is TRBV6-5; D perhaps matches TRBD1 (5 bases). This CDR3 has 14 residues. V lost 8 bases to trimming and J lost 5 bases, with 16 bases between them. Looked up from germline, CDR1 is MNHEY and CDR2 is SVGAGI. CDR3 in DNA: TGTGCCAGCGGCTCAGGGTTCGGGGATCAGCCCCAGCATTTT. It yields the protein CASGSGFGDQPQHF.

The V and J genes are TRBV10-3 and TRBJ2-7, with TRBD2 matching 9 bases. The V segment lost 2 bases and the J segment 0 bases; nucleotides outside the gene matches: 2. CDR1 and CDR2 (germline): ENHRY, SYGVKD. CDR3 length: 15 amino acids. CDR3 sequence: CAISEATSGSYEQYF. In DNA, the CDR3 is TGTGCCATCAGTGAGGCGACTAGCGGCTCCTACGAGCAGTACTTC.

In DNA, the CDR3 is TGTGCCGCACGGGGCAACCAAGAGACCCAGTACTTC. As protein: CAARGNQETQYF. V gene TRBV11-2 combines with J gene TRBJ2-5, with D possibly called TRBD1 or TRBD2 (5 bases each). This CDR3 region has 12 residues. Trimming cost V 11 bases and J 0 bases, with 10 bases left between them. The germline V gene encodes CDR1 SGHAT and CDR2 FQNNGV.

The chain couples TRBV5-6 to TRBJ2-1; 7 nucleotides align to TRBD1. Germline CDR1 is SGHDT and CDR2 is YYEEEE. V lost 0 bases and J lost 3; bases outside the gene matches: 9. There are 17 residues in the CDR3. The CDR3 nucleotides read TGTGCCAGCAGCTTGGGAGCCGGGACAGACCACTACAATGAGCAGTTCTTC. Amino acid sequence: CASSLGAGTDHYNEQFF.

J is TRBJ2-1 and V is TRBV6-1; 9 bases match TRBD2. CDR3 length equals 15 residues. With V trimmed by 3 bases and J by 5 bases, 5 bases remained unmatched. Germline loops: CDR1 MNHNS, CDR2 SASEGT. Here the CDR3 DNA reads TGTGCCAGCAGTGACGGGCTAGCGGGGCACAATGAGCAGTTCTTC. Translation gives CASSDGLAGHNEQFF.

The gene calls are TRBV6-5 and TRBJ2-7, with TRBD1 matching over 7 bases. The germline V gene encodes CDR1 MNHEY and CDR2 SVGAGI. The CDR3 extends over 15 amino acids. V shed 2 bases, J shed 2 bases, and the junction held 6 bases outside the gene matches. The CDR3 spells CASSYAWTGTYEQYF. Written as DNA, the CDR3 is TGTGCCAGCAGTTACGCCTGGACAGGTACCTACGAGCAGTACTTC.

The chain joins TRBV7-9 to TRBJ2-5; D remains ambiguous. Trimming cost V 1 base and J 5 bases, with 17 bases left between them. Germline V gives CDR1 SEHNR, CDR2 FQNEAQ (reference sequence). The CDR3 is made up of 16 amino acids. The CDR3 reads CASSLVTNGIRETQYF. The CDR3 DNA reads TGTGCCAGCAGCTTAGTAACTAATGGTATAAGGGAGACCCAGTACTTC. Complete variable domain (other parts from reference TRBV7-9 and TRBJ2-5): DTGVSQNPRHKITKRGQNVTFRCDPISEHNRLYWYRQTLGQGPEFLTYFQNEAQLEKSRLLSDRFSAERPKGSFSTLEIQRTEQGDSAMYLCASSLVTNGIRETQYFGPGTRLLVL.

The V and J genes are TRBV6-1 and TRBJ2-6, with D unclear. The V and J ends lost 5 bases and 1 base respectively, with 15 bases between them. This CDR3 is built from 17 residues. CDR1 is MNHNS, CDR2 SASEGT, per germline. The CDR3 DNA reads as TGTGCCAGCAGTAGGGTGAAGGTCCCTTCTGGGGCCAACGTCCTGACTTTC. Amino acids: CASSRVKVPSGANVLTF.

V usage is TRBV7-8 and J usage is TRBJ2-7; D is possibly TRBD2 (5 bases). This CDR3 region has 16 residues. Trimming took off 2 bases at V and 4 bases at J, with 18 bases between the two ends. The germline V gene encodes CDR1 SGHVS and CDR2 FQNEAQ. This CDR3 reads CASSLINRGMTYEQYF. The CDR3 DNA reads as TGTGCCAGCAGCTTAATCAACCGGGGAATGACGTACGAGCAGTACTTC.

The chain combines TRBV15 with TRBJ1-5; D is perhaps TRBD1 (5 bases). CDR3 length equals 15 residues. Germline lookup yields CDR1 LNHNV and CDR2 YYDKDF (reference sequence). V shed 3 bases and J shed 4 bases, with 13 bases lying between them. In DNA, the CDR3 is TGTGCCACCAGCAGTTTGGACCGGGGGAATCAGCCCCAGCATTTT. Translation: CATSSLDRGNQPQHF. The whole variable domain, remainder taken from reference TRBV15 and TRBJ1-5, is DAMVIQNPRYQVTQFGKPVTLSCSQTLNHNVMYWYQQKSSQAPKLLFHYYDKDFNNEADTPDNFQSRRPNTSFCFLDIRSPGLGDTAMYLCATSSLDRGNQPQHFGDGTRLSIL.

This clonotype was seen more than once but under ten times. The chain couples TRBV27 to TRBJ2-2; 7 positions match TRBD1. The germline V gene has CDR1 MNHEY and CDR2 SMNVEV (reference sequence). V lost 5 bases and J lost 5; bases outside the gene matches: 8. The CDR3 loop spans 15 amino acids. In nucleotides, the CDR3 is TGTGCCAGCAGTCTACACAGGGGAGAAACCGGGGAGCTGTTTTTT. Residues: CASSLHRGETGELFF.

For the CDR3, the DNA is TGCAGTGCTAGGGGACAGGGGACCTACTCCTACAATGAGCAGTTCTTC. Protein product: CSARGQGTYSYNEQFF. The chain combines TRBV20-1 with TRBJ2-1; 10 bases map to TRBD1. The V gene's germline CDR1 is DFQATT and CDR2 SNEGSKA (reference sequence). The CDR3 covers 16 residues. The junction had 5 bases not matched to a gene; V was cut back by 3 bases and J by 0 bases.

The V and J genes are TRBV24-1 and TRBJ2-7, with D unresolved. Between the trimmed V and J ends, which lost 9 bases and 4 bases, there was a span of 9 bases. Germline V lookup: CDR1 KGHDR, CDR2 SFDVKD. This CDR3 comprises 11 residues. The CDR3 nucleotides read TGTGCCACCGTAATCTTATACGAGCAGTACTTC. It is translated as CATVILYEQYF.